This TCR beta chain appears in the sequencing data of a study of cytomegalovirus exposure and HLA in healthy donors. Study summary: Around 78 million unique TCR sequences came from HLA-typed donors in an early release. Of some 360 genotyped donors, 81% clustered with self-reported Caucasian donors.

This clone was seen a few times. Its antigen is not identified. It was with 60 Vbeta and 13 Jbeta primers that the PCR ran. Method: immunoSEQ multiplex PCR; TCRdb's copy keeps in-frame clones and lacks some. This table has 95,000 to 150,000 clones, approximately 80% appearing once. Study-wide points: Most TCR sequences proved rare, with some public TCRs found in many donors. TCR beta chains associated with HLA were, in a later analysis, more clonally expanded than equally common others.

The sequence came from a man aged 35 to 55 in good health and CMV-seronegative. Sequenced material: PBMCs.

The DNA for the CDR3 is TGTGCCAGCTCACCGGTAGCGGGGTTCACAGATACGCAGTATTTT. It codes for CASSPVAGFTDTQYF. V gene TRBV18 combines with J gene TRBJ2-3; 8 bases are a match to TRBD2. The CDR3 sequence is 15 residues long. Germline CDR1 KGHSH, CDR2 LQKENI. V was clipped by 3 bases and J by 2 bases; unmatched bases: 4.